The 18 T cell receptor beta chains listed next were all sequenced from one sample in a study of OX40 agonist ivuxolimab in advanced cancers. Produced via immunoSEQ multiplex PCR; TCRdb's table is partial and in-frame only. The sample yields tens of thousands of clones, about 80% seen once. Sequencing used CD4+ or CD8+ T cells sorted from blood, obtained in a trial of the OX40 agonist ivuxolimab. These receptor sequences come from an adult with an advanced solid tumor such as melanoma, head and neck, liver or kidney cancer.

The genes are TRBV29-1 and TRBJ1-2, with 7 bases that match TRBD1. Unmatched junction bases numbered 4, after V lost 1 base and J lost 2 bases. In germline, CDR1 is SQVTM, CDR2 ANQGSEA. The CDR3 is 14 amino acids. The CDR3 DNA follows: TGCAGCGTTGAAGGACAGGGAGAGAACTATGGCTACACCTTC. Amino acid sequence: CSVEGQGENYGYTF. Supplemented by reference TRBV29-1 and TRBJ1-2, the full variable domain reads SAVISQKPSRDICQRGTSLTIQCQVDSQVTMMFWYRQQPGQSLTLIATANQGSEATYESGFVIDKFPISRPNLTFSTLTVSNMSPEDSSIYLCSVEGQGENYGYTFGSGTRLTVV.

The DNA for the CDR3 is TGCAGCCCGGGCGGCCAAGAGACCCAGTACTTC. As protein: CSPGGQETQYF. This chain connects TRBV20-1 to TRBJ2-5, with D unresolved. The CDR3 has 11 amino acids. The V gene's germline CDR1 is DFQATT and CDR2 SNEGSKA (reference sequence).

The V and J genes are TRBV19 and TRBJ1-3; D gene unclear. The germline V gene encodes CDR1 LNHDA and CDR2 SQIVND (reference sequence). The V end lost 6 bases, the J end lost 3 bases, and 12 bases lay between the germline ends. This CDR3 contains 14 residues. CDR3 region: CASSEQSFGNTIYF. Here the CDR3 DNA reads TGTGCCAGTAGCGAACAGTCGTTTGGAAACACCATATATTTT. The variable domain in full, completed from reference TRBV19 and TRBJ1-3, reads DGGITQSPKYLFRKEGQNVTLSCEQNLNHDAMYWYRQDPGQGLRLIYYSQIVNDFQKGDIAEGYSVSREKKESFPLTVTSAQKNPTAFYLCASSEQSFGNTIYFGEGSWLTVV.

The V gene is TRBV5-6, the J gene TRBJ1-5, with a tentative D call TRBD1 (6 bases). With 4 bases removed from V and 8 bases from J, the gap between germline ends came to 19 bases. This CDR3 spans 15 amino acids. CDR1 and CDR2 (germline): SGHDT, YYEEEE. CDR3 amino acids: CASSPARTQGKPQHF. The CDR3 DNA sequence: TGTGCCAGCAGCCCGGCCCGGACACAGGGAAAGCCCCAGCATTTT. The entire variable domain, with the rest obtained from reference TRBV5-6 and TRBJ1-5, is as follows: DAGVTQSPTHLIKTRGQQVTLRCSPKSGHDTVSWYQQALGQGPQFIFQYYEEEERQRGNFPDRFSGHQFPNYSSELNVNALLLGDSALYLCASSPARTQGKPQHFGDGTRLSIL.

The CDR3 DNA is TGCGCCAGCAGCTTGACAGGGTCCCGGAGTGGCTACACCTTC. It yields the protein CASSLTGSRSGYTF. V usage is TRBV5-1 and J usage is TRBJ1-2, with a weak D call TRBD1 (6 bases). This CDR3 has 14 amino acids. Per germline, CDR1 SGHRS and CDR2 YFSETQ. Trimming left V 1 base short and J 7 bases short, with 14 bases between.

The V and J genes are TRBV27 and TRBJ1-6, with 9 nucleotides matching TRBD1. The J segment lost 8 bases and the V segment lost 3 bases, leaving 8 bases of the junction unmatched. The CDR3 has 16 residues. Germline assignment: CDR1 MNHEY and CDR2 SMNVEV (reference sequence). The CDR3 DNA sequence: TGTGCCAGCAGTTTGGGGGGACAGGGAGGGGATTCACCCCTCCACTTT. Translation gives CASSLGGQGGDSPLHF.

This chain uses TRBV5-1 with TRBJ1-2; D gene uncertain. Germline CDR1 and CDR2: SGHRS and YFSETQ. The CDR3 sequence is 12 residues long. Trimming left V 2 bases short and J 4 bases short, with 6 bases between. CDR3 in amino acids: CASSFSTYGYTF. For the CDR3, the DNA is TGCGCCAGCAGCTTTTCGACCTATGGCTACACCTTC. Complete variable domain (other parts from reference TRBV5-1 and TRBJ1-2): KAGVTQTPRYLIKTRGQQVTLSCSPISGHRSVSWYQQTPGQGLQFLFEYFSETQRNKGNFPGRFSGRQFSNSRSEMNVSTLELGDSALYLCASSFSTYGYTFGSGTRLTVV.

The V and J genes are TRBV7-3 and TRBJ2-1; D is ambiguous. V lost 3 bases and J lost 0, with 9 bases in between. CDR1 is SGHTA, CDR2 FQGTGA, per germline. The CDR3 totals 15 residues. CDR3 sequence (DNA): TGTGCCAGCAGCTTTTCACAAAGCTCCTACAATGAGCAGTTCTTC. It is translated as CASSFSQSSYNEQFF.

The chain carries TRBV7-6 and TRBJ2-5; the D is unclear. The J call may be faulty, since TRBJ2-7 better matches the DNA end. Germline values: CDR1 SGHVS, CDR2 FNYEAQ. This CDR3 region has 14 residues. For the CDR3, the DNA is TGTGCCAGCAGCCTCGGCAGGCAGTTAGACGAGCAGTACTTC. Translation: CASSLGRQLDEQYF.

The V gene is TRBV5-6, the J gene TRBJ1-5, with 7 bases matching TRBD1. The germline gives CDR1 SGHDT, CDR2 YYEEEE. This CDR3 comprises 17 residues. J gave up 7 bases and V 4 bases, and 17 bases lay outside the gene matches. Here the CDR3 reads CASSTLGGITGDQPQHF. Here the CDR3 DNA reads TGTGCCAGCAGCACCTTGGGGGGAATTACAGGGGACCAGCCCCAGCATTTT.

The chain carries TRBV19 and TRBJ1-2, with no clear D. V was trimmed by 2 bases and J by 9 bases, leaving 19 bases between them. This CDR3 spans 15 amino acids. Germline-derived CDR1 and CDR2 are LNHDA and SQIVND (reference sequence). The CDR3 reads CASSIPPAAESSYTF. The CDR3, as DNA: TGTGCCAGTAGTATACCGCCGGCAGCCGAATCCAGCTACACCTTC.

The J gene is TRBJ1-2, the V gene TRBV7-2; TRBD1 is a possible D gene (6 bases). This CDR3 has 15 residues. CDR1 SGHTA and CDR2 FQGNSA come from the germline V gene. V was clipped by 1 base and J by 8 bases, with 17 bases between them. Here the CDR3 DNA reads TGTGCCAGCAGCTTAGAGGGGACACAAGTACGGGGCTACACCTTC. Residues: CASSLEGTQVRGYTF.

The rearrangement uses TRBV6-5 and TRBJ1-1; D is uncertain. This CDR3 comprises 15 residues. Germline V gene lookup returns CDR1 MNHEY and CDR2 SVGAGI. Trimming shortened V by 6 bases and J by 6 bases, and 20 bases separated the two germline ends. CDR3 sequence reads: CASSAWAARRAEAFF. The CDR3 region has the DNA TGTGCCAGCAGCGCGTGGGCAGCCCGGCGGGCTGAAGCTTTCTTT.

The chain has TRBV15 and TRBJ1-5, with TRBD1 as a possible D gene (5 bases). Germline loops: CDR1 LNHNV, CDR2 YYDKDF (reference sequence). The CDR3 covers 19 residues. Between the trimmed V and J ends, which lost 0 bases and 2 bases, there was a span of 20 bases. CDR3 sequence (DNA): TGTGCCACCAGCAGAGATTTGGGGAAAGGGACGTCCCGCAATCAGCCCCAGCATTTT. The encoded protein is CATSRDLGKGTSRNQPQHF. Based on the CDR3 plus reference TRBV15 and TRBJ1-5, the full variable domain is DAMVIQNPRYQVTQFGKPVTLSCSQTLNHNVMYWYQQKSSQAPKLLFHYYDKDFNNEADTPDNFQSRRPNTSFCFLDIRSPGLGDTAMYLCATSRDLGKGTSRNQPQHFGDGTRLSIL.

The chain combines TRBV5-6 with TRBJ2-4, with 7 bases matching TRBD2. The CDR3 has 16 amino acids. V was pared by 0 bases and J by 0 bases, with 3 bases of the junction left unmatched. Germline V CDR1 and CDR2: SGHDT, YYEEEE. This CDR3 is CASSLGTGGAKNIQYF. For the CDR3, the DNA is TGTGCCAGCAGCTTGGGTACGGGGGGAGCCAAAAACATTCAGTACTTC.

V is TRBV6-1 and J is TRBJ2-5, with D perhaps being TRBD1 or TRBD2 (6 bases each). CDR1 and CDR2 from the germline V gene are MNHNS and SASEGT. The CDR3 covers 13 residues. Between the trimmed V and J ends, which lost 6 bases and 5 bases, there was a span of 13 bases. The DNA of the CDR3 is TGTGCCAGCAGCGAACAAGGGGGGGAGACCCAGTACTTC. Amino acid sequence: CASSEQGGETQYF.

V gene TRBV5-4 combines with J gene TRBJ2-5, with D unresolved. V lost 0 bases to trimming and J lost 1 base, with 4 bases between them. CDR1 is SGHNT and CDR2 is YYREEE in the germline V gene (reference sequence). This CDR3 region has 13 residues. The CDR3 coding sequence is TGTGCCAGCAGCTTGGACGGCCAAGAGACCCAGTACTTC. This encodes CASSLDGQETQYF.

The rearrangement joins TRBV21-1 to TRBJ1-4; no check of the table's D call, TRBD1, against the DNA was made. TRBV21-1 is annotated as a pseudogene. This CDR3 region has 15 residues. CDR3 nucleotide sequence: TGTGCCAGTTCACGAATCCGGGACAGGAATGAAAAACTGTTTTTT. Amino acid sequence: CASSRIRDRNEKLFF.